The 3 T cell receptor beta chains reported below all come from one sample, sequenced in a study of T cell repertoires in cytomegalovirus infection. TCRdb reanalysed the reads using MiXCR and keeps one entry per CDR3 protein. The table shows nearly 650,000 distinct CDR3 sequences, with less than 25% occurring only once. The source material was CD8+ T cells from PBMCs. These receptors were obtained from a human donor in good health (CMV status not recorded). Some clones in this sample may be carry-over from other donors' samples.

This clonotype has at least ten counts. This chain's CDR3 is CASSQGTGTYNEQFF. The DNA of the CDR3 is TGTGCCAGCAGCCAAGGGACAGGGACCTACAATGAGCAGTTCTTC. V is TRBV7-6 and J is TRBJ2-1, with 9 bases lining up with TRBD1. Trimming cost V 5 bases and J 2 bases; bases outside gene matches: 4. The CDR3 runs 15 residues. The germline V gene has CDR1 SGHVS and CDR2 FNYEAQ.

This clonotype was detected a few times. The chain joins TRBV12-3 or TRBV12-4 to TRBJ2-5; 7 bases map to TRBD1. CDR3 length equals 17 residues. The V gene end was trimmed by 3 bases and the J gene end by 2 bases; junction bases not matched to a gene: 12. CDR3: CASSFSIPGQPQETQYF. The CDR3 nucleotides are TGTGCCAGCAGTTTCTCGATACCGGGACAGCCACAAGAGACCCAGTACTTC.

In its sample, this clonotype was seen a few times. V is TRBV2 and J is TRBJ2-1; D is tentatively TRBD1 or TRBD2 (6 bases each). This CDR3 spans 18 amino acids. Germline V gives CDR1 SNHLY, CDR2 FYNNEI. V lost 1 base, J lost 2 bases, and 18 bases lay in between. Here the CDR3 DNA reads TGTGCCAGCAGTGAAGAGATCGGGGGCCTTTTCGCCTACAATGAGCAGTTCTTC. Amino acid sequence: CASSEEIGGLFAYNEQFF.